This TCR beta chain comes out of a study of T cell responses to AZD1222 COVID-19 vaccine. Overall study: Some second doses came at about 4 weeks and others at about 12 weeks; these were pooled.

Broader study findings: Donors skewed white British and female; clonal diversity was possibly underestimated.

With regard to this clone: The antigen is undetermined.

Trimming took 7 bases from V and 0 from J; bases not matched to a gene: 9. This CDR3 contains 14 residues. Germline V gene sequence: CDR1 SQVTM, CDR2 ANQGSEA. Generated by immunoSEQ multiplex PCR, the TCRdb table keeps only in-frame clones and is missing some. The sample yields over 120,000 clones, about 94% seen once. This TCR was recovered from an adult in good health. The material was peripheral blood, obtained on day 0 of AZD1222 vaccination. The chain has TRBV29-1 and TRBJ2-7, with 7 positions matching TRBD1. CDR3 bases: TGCAGCGCCCAGGACAGGCCGAGCTCCTACGAGCAGTACTTC. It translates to CSAQDRPSSYEQYF.